Below, 2 T cell receptor beta chains from the same sample are listed, as sequenced in a study of CD8 T cells in Susac syndrome. With random hexamers, reverse transcription was performed on about 0.5 to 1 ug of RNA. TCRdb itself ran the immunoSEQ multiplex PCR reads through MiXCR, one entry per CDR3 protein. The data hold some 240,000 distinct CDR3 sequences, with 90% to 97% observed a single time. Material for sequencing was CD4+ T cells from PBMCs. The receptors were sampled from a human donor with Susac syndrome.

The V gene is TRBV28, the J gene TRBJ2-7; 11 bases agree with TRBD1. Germline V gene sequence: CDR1 MDHEN, CDR2 SYDVKM. The CDR3 contains 13 residues. Germline trimming cut 9 bases from V and 5 bases from J; bases unmatched to any gene: 6. The CDR3: CASRGQGAHEQYF. CDR3 DNA sequence: TGTGCCAGTAGAGGACAGGGGGCCCACGAGCAGTACTTC.

This chain uses TRBV9 with TRBJ2-3; D is unresolved. There are 15 residues in the CDR3. V lost 4 bases to trimming and J lost 4 bases, with 16 bases between them. Looked up from germline, CDR1 is SGDLS and CDR2 is YYNGEE. CDR3 sequence: CASSPTGTTADTQYF. DNA of the CDR3: TGTGCCAGCAGCCCAACTGGAACAACGGCAGATACGCAGTATTTT.